Shown below are 25 T cell receptor beta chains from a single sample sequenced in a study of blood T cells in healthy people across ages. The authors ran a second PCR of about 6 to 11 cycles using a sample-barcoded 5' primer and a J-beta primer mix. In TCRdb, the 5' RACE reads were re-called with MiXCR into one record per CDR3 protein. Among around 1.7 million distinct CDR3 sequences listed, over 25% were seen once. Sequences were obtained from blood. The receptors originated from a woman in her 30s in good health.

This clonotype appeared a few times. The chain recombines TRBV12-3 or TRBV12-4 with TRBJ1-1; D unclear. V lost 7 bases, J lost 3 bases, and 9 bases lay in between. This CDR3 comprises 12 residues. CDR3 sequence reads: CASIRTYTEAFF. DNA of the CDR3: TGTGCCAGCATACGGACCTACACTGAAGCTTTCTTT.

V gene TRBV9 combines with J gene TRBJ1-6, with D possibly TRBD1 on 6 matching bases. Germline CDR1 is SGDLS and CDR2 is YYNGEE. The CDR3 runs 14 residues. Trimming took 4 bases from V and 7 from J, leaving 12 bases between them. CDR3 DNA sequence: TGTGCCAGCAGCCGGATTCAGGGGAATTCACCCCTCCACTTT. Residues: CASSRIQGNSPLHF.

Concerning this clonotype itself: This is likely a read error, given that the CDR3 carries no conserved phenylalanine or tryptophan at its end. The chain recombines TRBV3-1 with TRBJ1-2; TRBD1 matches 9 bases. From germline, CDR1 is LGHDT and CDR2 YNNKEL (reference sequence). The CDR3 contains 14 residues. The V gene end was trimmed by 2 bases and the J gene end by 7 bases; junction bases not matched to a gene: 5. The chain's CDR3 is CASSQRDRAAGYTC. The CDR3 DNA reads TGTGCCAGCAGCCAACGGGACAGGGCCGCTGGCTACACCTGC.

The rearrangement uses TRBV6-5 and TRBJ2-3, with D maybe TRBD1 (7 bases). CDR1 is MNHEY, CDR2 SVGAGI, per germline. The CDR3 contains 15 residues. V lost 2 bases, J lost 2 bases, and 11 bases lay in between. CDR3 in amino acids: CASSYGRGDTDTQYF. The DNA for the CDR3 is TGTGCCAGCAGTTACGGCAGGGGGGACACAGATACGCAGTATTTT.

V gene TRBV9 combines with J gene TRBJ1-5; D ambiguous. CDR1 and CDR2 from the germline V gene are SGDLS and YYNGEE. V shed 5 bases and J shed 3 bases, with 15 bases lying between them. This CDR3 is 15 amino acids long. In DNA form, the CDR3 reads TGTGCCAGCAGTATAGGGCTGTTGGACAATCAGCCCCAGCATTTT. It yields the protein CASSIGLLDNQPQHF.

J is TRBJ2-1 and V is TRBV2; no clear D gene. V was cut by 6 bases and J by 8 bases, with 8 bases left in between. This CDR3 region has 11 residues. Per germline, CDR1 SNHLY and CDR2 FYNNEI. CDR3 loop: CASRPEYEQFF. The CDR3 DNA follows: TGTGCCAGCAGGCCTGAGTATGAGCAGTTCTTC.

There are many counts of this clonotype. This sequence joins TRBV7-2 and TRBJ2-5; TRBD2 matches 7 bases. Germline V gives CDR1 SGHTA, CDR2 FQGNSA. This CDR3 spans 16 amino acids. With V trimmed by 4 bases and J by 8 bases, 16 bases remained unmatched. CDR3 DNA sequence: TGTGCCAGCAGCTCCCCCTGGGCCCCTAGCGGCCCAACCCAGTACTTC. Translated: CASSSPWAPSGPTQYF.

In this sample, this clonotype turned up a few times. CDR3 DNA: TGTGCCAGCAGCCACGGGACAGGGAGGGCCGGGGAGCTGTTTTTT. Its protein product is CASSHGTGRAGELFF. The chain uses TRBV6-6 and TRBJ2-2; 9 bases map to TRBD1. The germline gives CDR1 MNHNY, CDR2 SVGAGI (reference sequence). V was pared by 6 bases and J by 6 bases, with 8 bases of the junction left unmatched. There are 15 residues in the CDR3.

This chain joins TRBV20-1 and TRBJ2-7; D is perhaps TRBD2 (6 bases). Germline CDR1 reads DFQATT; CDR2 reads SNEGSKA (reference sequence). V lost 1 base to trimming and J lost 2 bases, with 9 bases between them. CDR3 size: 13 residues. The CDR3 protein is CSARVGEAYEQYF. In nucleotides, the CDR3 is TGCAGTGCTAGAGTCGGGGAGGCCTACGAGCAGTACTTC.

In this sample, this clonotype turned up a few times. V gene TRBV6-5 combines with J gene TRBJ2-7; 10 positions match TRBD2. CDR3 length equals 15 residues. V gave up 5 bases and J gave up 6 bases; unmatched junction bases: 10. Germline loops: CDR1 MNHEY, CDR2 SVGAGI. The CDR3 nucleotides read TGTGCCAGCAGTCCATTGAGAGCGGGAGGGGGCGAGCAGTACTTC. Protein: CASSPLRAGGGEQYF.

Only a few counts were recorded for this clonotype. This sequence joins TRBV29-1 and TRBJ2-5, with TRBD1 matching over 8 bases. Per germline, CDR1 SQVTM and CDR2 ANQGSEA. This CDR3 is built from 13 residues. J was trimmed by 11 bases and V by 6 bases; bases with no gene match: 14. The CDR3 nucleotides are TGCAGCGTCCGGGACAGGAGGGAGAGTGAGCAGTACTTC. It translates to CSVRDRRESEQYF.

Here the CDR3 reads CASSPRALTMNTEAFF. CDR3 coding DNA: TGTGCCAGCAGCCCGCGGGCCTTGACAATGAACACTGAAGCTTTCTTT. This rearrangement joins TRBV9 to TRBJ1-1; D gene ambiguous. CDR1 and CDR2 (germline): SGDLS, YYNGEE. The V and J ends lost 4 bases and 0 bases respectively, with 16 bases between them. This CDR3 is built from 16 residues. The whole variable domain, filled in from reference TRBV9 and TRBJ1-1, reads DSGVTQTPKHLITATGQRVTLRCSPRSGDLSVYWYQQSLDQGLQFLIQYYNGEERAKGNILERFSAQQFPDLHSELNLSSLELGDSALYFCASSPRALTMNTEAFFGQGTRLTVV.

The chain's CDR3 is CAISESGGGDTQYF. Written as DNA, the CDR3 is TGTGCCATCAGTGAGTCGGGGGGAGGCGATACGCAGTATTTT. The chain recombines TRBV10-3 with TRBJ2-3, with D perhaps matching TRBD2 (6 bases). The CDR3 is 14 residues long. CDR1 ENHRY and CDR2 SYGVKD come from the germline V gene. Deletions cut 0 bases from V and 6 bases from J, with 10 bases between.

The chain carries TRBV5-5 and TRBJ2-3; 7 bases are shared with TRBD1. Germline V gene lookup returns CDR1 SGHKS and CDR2 YYEKEE (reference sequence). CDR3 size: 15 residues. J lost 3 bases, V lost 2 bases, and 6 bases had no gene match. The CDR3 here is CASSLQGTPTDTQYF. In nucleotides, the CDR3 is TGTGCCAGCAGCTTACAGGGGACCCCAACAGATACGCAGTATTTT. The full variable domain, rest sourced from reference TRBV5-5 and TRBJ2-3, is DAGVTQSPTHLIKTRGQQVTLRCSPISGHKSVSWYQQVLGQGPQFIFQYYEKEERGRGNFPDRFSARQFPNYSSELNVNALLLGDSALYLCASSLQGTPTDTQYFGPGTRLTVL.

This sequence joins TRBV2 and TRBJ2-5; D gene unclear. The V end was cut by 2 bases, the J end by 6 bases, with 22 bases between. There are 17 residues in the CDR3. Germline CDR1 SNHLY, CDR2 FYNNEI. CDR3 in DNA: TGTGCCAGCAGTGAATACGGCAGAACACGATCATCTCAGACCCAGTACTTC. Translation gives CASSEYGRTRSSQTQYF. The variable domain in full, with the rest retrieved from reference TRBV2 and TRBJ2-5, is EPEVTQTPSHQVTQMGQEVILRCVPISNHLYFYWYRQILGQKVEFLVSFYNNEISEKSEIFDDQFSVERPDGSNFTLKIRSTKLEDSAMYFCASSEYGRTRSSQTQYFGPGTRLLVL.

The chain has TRBV29-1 and TRBJ2-3; perhaps D is TRBD1 or TRBD2 (5 bases each). V dropped 7 bases and J dropped 0 bases, with 17 bases sitting between them. Germline CDR1 reads SQVTM; CDR2 reads ANQGSEA. This CDR3 spans 15 amino acids. The DNA for the CDR3 is TGCAGCGCTACCCGGCAGGGACCTAGCACAGATACGCAGTATTTT. Its translation is CSATRQGPSTDTQYF.

As DNA, the CDR3 is TGTGCCAGCAGTTTAGACCCCTTGACAGGACAGCCCCAGCATTTT. Amino acids: CASSLDPLTGQPQHF. The rearrangement links TRBV27 to TRBJ1-5, with D perhaps matching TRBD1 (6 bases). The germline V and J ends were trimmed by 2 bases and 7 bases, with 15 bases remaining between them. The germline V gene encodes CDR1 MNHEY and CDR2 SMNVEV (reference sequence). The CDR3 is made up of 15 amino acids.

This clonotype was seen a handful of times. This chain uses TRBV7-2 with TRBJ2-1, with a weak D call TRBD1 (6 bases). The germline V gene has CDR1 SGHTA and CDR2 FQGNSA. The CDR3 runs 14 residues. The V gene lost 5 bases and the J gene lost 2 bases, with 10 bases spanning the gap. As DNA, the CDR3 is TGTGCCAGCAGCCCTAGGGGGACCTACAATGAGCAGTTCTTC. It translates to CASSPRGTYNEQFF.

Concerning this clonotype: With a much larger clone just one base away, this may be a read error. The chain has TRBV6-5 and TRBJ2-5, with 7 bases that match TRBD2. The V segment lost 4 bases and the J segment 11 bases; nucleotides outside the gene matches: 10. The germline gives CDR1 MNHEY, CDR2 SVGAGI. The CDR3 extends over 13 amino acids. This CDR3 is CASSSPSGLEQYF. The CDR3 DNA sequence: TGTGCCAGCAGTTCTCCTTCCGGACTAGAGCAGTACTTC.

The rearrangement joins TRBV10-3 to TRBJ2-4; TRBD1 matches 9 bases. The J call may be in error: the DNA end matches TRBJ2-7 better. The CDR3 is made up of 13 amino acids. CDR1 and CDR2 from the germline V gene are ENHRY and SYGVKD. The CDR3 spells CAARQGDVYEQYF. CDR3 in DNA: TGTGCCGCAAGACAGGGGGATGTCTACGAGCAGTACTTC.

There are a few counts of this clonotype. The rearrangement links TRBV12-3 or TRBV12-4 to TRBJ2-5; D not resolved. This CDR3 is 14 amino acids long. Between the trimmed V and J ends, which lost 3 bases and 11 bases, there was a span of 19 bases. This chain's CDR3 is CASSFGLTHNEQYF. The CDR3 bases are TGTGCCAGCAGTTTCGGGCTGACGCACAATGAGCAGTACTTC.

V gene TRBV20-1 combines with J gene TRBJ2-1; tentative D call: TRBD1 (5 bases). The germline CDR1 and CDR2 sequences are DFQATT and SNEGSKA (reference sequence). The CDR3 has 11 amino acids. V was shortened by 7 bases and J by 6 bases, with 10 bases between the two germline ends. In nucleotides, the CDR3 is TGCAGTGGCCAAGGGGCCAATGAGCAGTTCTTC. It specifies CSGQGANEQFF.

About this clonotype: Sequence at one end of the junction differs from germline and may be a read error. V and J are TRBV7-2 and TRBJ2-3; tentatively, D is TRBD1 (5 bases). Germline loops: CDR1 SGHTA, CDR2 FQGNSA. The length of the CDR3 is 16 residues. CDR3: CASSLDRRTRTDTRYF. Here the CDR3 DNA reads TGTGCCAGCAGCTTAGACCGGCGGACACGCACAGATACGCGGTATTTT.

This clonotype was recorded at least ten times. The V call is TRBV6-5, the J call TRBJ2-1, with 8 bases lining up with TRBD1. The germline CDR1 and CDR2 sequences are MNHEY and SVGAGI. Germline trimming cut 8 bases from V and 4 bases from J; bases unmatched to any gene: 4. The CDR3 is 13 amino acids. The CDR3 nucleotides read TGTGCCAGCTCGCGACAGGGGTACAATGAGCAGTTCTTC. It yields the protein CASSRQGYNEQFF.

This clonotype was found many times. V and J are TRBV20-1 and TRBJ2-1; 10 nucleotides line up with TRBD2. From germline, CDR1 is DFQATT and CDR2 SNEGSKA (reference sequence). With 5 bases clipped from V and 0 bases from J, the junction kept 4 bases outside the gene matches. CDR3 length: 15 residues. The CDR3 DNA sequence: TGCAGTGCTCTAGCGGGAGAGTACTCCTACAATGAGCAGTTCTTC. It translates to CSALAGEYSYNEQFF.